Shown below are 12 T cell receptor beta chains from a single sample sequenced in a study of T-cell memory formation after mild COVID-19. MiXCR, run by TCRdb on the 5' RACE reads, gives a single entry per CDR3 protein. This table holds 250,000 to 350,000 distinct CDR3 sequences, roughly 19% found once. The sequencing sample was made of PBMCs or a T cell subset sorted from them (not recorded which). The receptors shown here come from a man between 18 and 29 years old who had mild COVID-19 (a few samples of this study predate the infection). Cell type and time point are not known.

The V and J genes are TRBV5-1 and TRBJ1-1; D unclear. Germline V gives CDR1 SGHRS, CDR2 YFSETQ. Trimming pared 4 bases from V and 5 bases from J, leaving 15 bases between. This CDR3 is 14 amino acids long. The CDR3: CASSLTREVTEAFF. CDR3 in DNA: TGCGCCAGCAGCCTAACGAGGGAGGTGACTGAAGCTTTCTTT.

This clonotype was counted only a few times. The rearrangement uses TRBV5-1 and TRBJ2-1, with a weak D call TRBD2 (5 bases). In germline, CDR1 is SGHRS, CDR2 YFSETQ. The CDR3 loop spans 16 amino acids. V lost 1 base and J lost 5, with 16 bases in between. CDR3 loop: CASSLPTGGSHNEQFF. DNA of the CDR3: TGCGCCAGCAGCTTGCCGACTGGCGGGTCCCACAATGAGCAGTTCTTC.

This clonotype was recorded a few times. The V gene is TRBV7-9, the J gene TRBJ1-1, with no clear D. CDR3 length equals 14 residues. V was trimmed by 5 bases and J by 4 bases, leaving 14 bases between them. The V gene's germline CDR1 is SEHNR and CDR2 FQNEAQ (reference sequence). The CDR3 DNA is TGTGCCAGCAGCCGACTTACTACGGTCACTGAAGCTTTCTTT. This translates into CASSRLTTVTEAFF.

The chain uses TRBV12-3 or TRBV12-4 and TRBJ2-2, with TRBD2 matching over 7 bases. After removal of 6 bases from V and 5 bases from J, the junction contained 0 bases not matched to a gene. The CDR3 spans 12 residues. Here the CDR3 DNA reads TGTGCCAGCAGAGCGGGGACCGGGGAGCTGTTTTTT. Translated, it gives CASRAGTGELFF.

The chain couples TRBV5-1 to TRBJ1-3; D not certain. V shed 5 bases and J shed 4 bases, with 10 bases lying between them. This CDR3 is 13 amino acids long. Germline V gene lookup returns CDR1 SGHRS and CDR2 YFSETQ. The CDR3 bases are TGCGCCAGCAGGGGAGTAGGAGGAAACACCATATATTTT. This sequence encodes CASRGVGGNTIYF.

CDR3 residues: CAISSTGTEETQYF. DNA for the CDR3: TGTGCCATCAGTTCAACCGGGACAGAAGAGACCCAGTACTTC. The chain combines TRBV10-3 with TRBJ2-5; 7 bases are shared with TRBD1. Germline CDR1 ENHRY, CDR2 SYGVKD. V shed 5 bases, J shed 3 bases, and the junction held 6 bases outside the gene matches. This CDR3 contains 14 residues.

This clonotype is a singleton in its sample. CDR3 sequence (DNA): TGTGCCAGAAGCCTCGGGTCTCCGACAGAAGCCTACGAGCAGTACTTC. This translates into CARSLGSPTEAYEQYF. The chain combines TRBV5-6 with TRBJ2-7; weak D call: TRBD1 (5 bases). This CDR3 comprises 16 residues. Trimming removed 8 bases from V and 2 bases from J, with 23 bases in between. Germline CDR1 and CDR2: SGHDT and YYEEEE.

This clonotype occurred a few times. The chain joins TRBV10-3 to TRBJ2-3, with no clear D. The germline CDR1 and CDR2 sequences are ENHRY and SYGVKD. The CDR3 consists of 12 residues. Between the trimmed V and J ends, which lost 0 bases and 6 bases, there was a span of 4 bases. The CDR3 reads CAISESWDTQYF. CDR3 sequence (DNA): TGTGCCATCAGTGAGTCATGGGATACGCAGTATTTT.

The chain has TRBV5-6 and TRBJ1-2; D remains unclear. The CDR3 loop spans 16 amino acids. V was shortened by 0 bases and J by 0 bases, with 12 bases between the two germline ends. Germline loops: CDR1 SGHDT, CDR2 YYEEEE. DNA for the CDR3: TGTGCCAGCAGCTTGGGACATCTAGACGCTAACTATGGCTACACCTTC. Translated, it gives CASSLGHLDANYGYTF.

This clonotype was found a few times. The chain employs TRBV12-3 or TRBV12-4 and TRBJ2-5; 8 nucleotides align to TRBD2. J gave up 2 bases and V 3 bases, and 8 bases lay outside the gene matches. The CDR3 is 16 residues long. The CDR3 loop reads CASSFDPSGLQETQYF. In DNA, the CDR3 is TGTGCCAGCAGTTTTGATCCTAGCGGGTTACAAGAGACCCAGTACTTC.

This sequence joins TRBV12-3 or TRBV12-4 and TRBJ1-2; D call uncertain. V was trimmed by 3 bases and J by 8 bases, leaving 7 bases between them. The CDR3 covers 11 residues. CDR3 in DNA: TGTGCCAGCAGTTTCGGAGGAGGCTACACCTTC. Encoded protein: CASSFGGGYTF.

About this clonotype: The junction does not match germline at one end; this may be a read error. The rearrangement joins TRBV7-9 to TRBJ1-2; the D is unclear. The CDR3 loop spans 12 amino acids. In germline, CDR1 is SEHNR, CDR2 FQNEAQ (reference sequence). The CDR3 coding sequence is TGTGCCAGCACCTTAATTGTGACTGGCTACACCTTC. It encodes CASTLIVTGYTF.